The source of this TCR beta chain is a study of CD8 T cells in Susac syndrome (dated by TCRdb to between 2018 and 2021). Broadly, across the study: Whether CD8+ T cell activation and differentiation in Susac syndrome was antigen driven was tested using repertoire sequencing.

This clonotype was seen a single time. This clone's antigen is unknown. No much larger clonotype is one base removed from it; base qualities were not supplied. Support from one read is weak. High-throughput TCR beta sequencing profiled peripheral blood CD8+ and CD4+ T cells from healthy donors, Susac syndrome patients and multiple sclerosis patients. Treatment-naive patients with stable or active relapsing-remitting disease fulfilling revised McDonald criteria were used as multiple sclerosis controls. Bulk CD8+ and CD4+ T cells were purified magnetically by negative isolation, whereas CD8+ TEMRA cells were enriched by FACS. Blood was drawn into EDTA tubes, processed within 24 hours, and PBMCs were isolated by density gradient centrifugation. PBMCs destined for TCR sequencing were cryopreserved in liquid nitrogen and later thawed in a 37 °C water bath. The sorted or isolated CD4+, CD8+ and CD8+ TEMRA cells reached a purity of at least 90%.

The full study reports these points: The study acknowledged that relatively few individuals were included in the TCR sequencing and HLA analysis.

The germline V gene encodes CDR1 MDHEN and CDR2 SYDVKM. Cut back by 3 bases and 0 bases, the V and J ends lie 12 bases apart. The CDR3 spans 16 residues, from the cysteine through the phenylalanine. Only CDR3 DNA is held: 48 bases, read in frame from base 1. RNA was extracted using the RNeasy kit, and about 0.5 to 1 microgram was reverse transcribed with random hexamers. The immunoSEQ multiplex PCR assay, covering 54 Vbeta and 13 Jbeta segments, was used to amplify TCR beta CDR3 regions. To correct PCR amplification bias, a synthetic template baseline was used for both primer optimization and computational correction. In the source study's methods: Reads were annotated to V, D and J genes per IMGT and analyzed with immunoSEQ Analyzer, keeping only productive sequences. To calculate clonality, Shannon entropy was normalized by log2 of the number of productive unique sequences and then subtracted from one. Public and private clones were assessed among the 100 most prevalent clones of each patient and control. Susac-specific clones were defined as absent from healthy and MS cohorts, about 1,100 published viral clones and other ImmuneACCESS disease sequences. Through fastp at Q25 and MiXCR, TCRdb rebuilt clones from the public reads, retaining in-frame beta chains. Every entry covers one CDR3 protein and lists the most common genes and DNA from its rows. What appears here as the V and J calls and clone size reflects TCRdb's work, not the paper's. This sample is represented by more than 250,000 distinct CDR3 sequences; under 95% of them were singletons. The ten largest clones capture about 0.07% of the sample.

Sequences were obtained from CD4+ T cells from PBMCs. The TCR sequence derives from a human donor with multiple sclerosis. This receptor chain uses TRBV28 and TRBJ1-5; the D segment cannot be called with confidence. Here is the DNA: TGTGCCAGCAGTTTTTTAGGGAGTAATAGCAATCAGCCCCAGCATTTT. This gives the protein CASSFLGSNSNQPQHF.